These 14 T cell receptor beta chains originate from one sample sequenced in a study of quantifying T cell responses using KT2 cells. Overall study: TCR alpha and beta constant-region primers primed reverse transcription of RNA.

The cDNA 3' end received a ligated oligonucleotide with a UMI. First-round PCR used approximately 4 cycles and beta primers RC1.1 and RC1.2 covering TRBC1 and TRBC2. TCRdb recomputed calls from the UMI-ligation and nested PCR reads with MiXCR, one row per CDR3 protein. The sample shows about 30,000 distinct CDR3 sequences, approximately 7% of them seen only once. The source material was PBMCs spiked with cells of the T cell clone KT2. These receptor sequences come from a human donor.

This clonotype was detected only a few times. The chain carries TRBV20-1 and TRBJ2-3, with a tentative D call TRBD2 (6 bases). Trimming removed 1 base from V and 5 bases from J, with 13 bases in between. Germline V lookup: CDR1 DFQATT, CDR2 SNEGSKA (reference sequence). CDR3 size: 14 residues. The CDR3 is CSARVTRGGDTQYF. In DNA, the CDR3 is TGCAGTGCTAGAGTTACACGGGGAGGAGATACGCAGTATTTT.

At least ten counts were recorded for this clonotype. The gene calls are TRBV20-1 and TRBJ2-5; D uncertain. Trimming stripped 4 bases from V and 4 bases from J, with 10 bases between. The germline CDR1 and CDR2 sequences are DFQATT and SNEGSKA (reference sequence). This CDR3 has 12 amino acids. The CDR3 sequence is CSANDITETQYF. CDR3 nucleotides: TGCAGTGCTAACGATATAACAGAGACCCAGTACTTC.

This clonotype was seen a handful of times. Its ends do not fully match the called genes, so a read error is possible. CDR3 sequence reads: CSVEARDREETQYF. CDR3 sequence (DNA): TGCAGCGTCGAAGCCAGGGACAGGGAAGAGACCCAGTACTTC. V usage is TRBV29-1 and J usage is TRBJ2-5; TRBD1 matches at 9 bases. Germline lookup yields CDR1 SQVTM and CDR2 ANQGSEA. The CDR3 loop spans 14 amino acids.

The chain links TRBV12-3 or TRBV12-4 to TRBJ1-2; D unresolved. Deletions cut 9 bases from V and 0 bases from J, with 11 bases between. CDR3 length: 13 amino acids. The CDR3 here is CASGPHPNYGYTF. The CDR3 nucleotides read TGTGCCAGTGGACCGCACCCTAACTATGGCTACACCTTC.

The chain is built from TRBV20-1 and TRBJ2-7; 10 bases agree with TRBD2. V lost 3 bases to trimming and J lost 7 bases; unmatched junction nucleotides: 15. The CDR3 is made up of 16 amino acids. Germline V gene lookup returns CDR1 DFQATT and CDR2 SNEGSKA (reference sequence). In nucleotides, the CDR3 is TGCAGTGCTAGTAGGCCGGATCTAGCGGGAGCCCAGGAGCAGTACTTC. Residues: CSASRPDLAGAQEQYF.

This clonotype was found many times. The rearrangement joins TRBV20-1 to TRBJ2-2; 10 bases are shared with TRBD2. Per germline, CDR1 DFQATT and CDR2 SNEGSKA (reference sequence). This CDR3 comprises 15 residues. V was pared by 0 bases and J by 7 bases, with 5 bases of the junction left unmatched. This CDR3 reads CSARDPSGSGGELFF. In DNA form, the CDR3 reads TGCAGTGCTAGAGATCCTAGCGGGAGTGGCGGGGAGCTGTTTTTT.

In this sample, this clonotype turned up a few times. The rearrangement links TRBV10-2 to TRBJ2-6, with D perhaps TRBD2 (5 bases). V was clipped by 3 bases and J by 0 bases, with 12 bases between them. This CDR3 region has 17 residues. CDR1 and CDR2 (germline): WSHSY, SAAADI. CDR3: CASSDFLGSSGANVLTF. In DNA form, the CDR3 reads TGCGCCAGCAGTGATTTCCTAGGGAGCTCTGGGGCCAACGTCCTGACTTTC.

The CDR3, as DNA: TGTGCCAGCTGCTATTCCGGGGGCACAGATACGCAGTATTTT. It translates to CASCYSGGTDTQYF. The chain recombines TRBV12-3 or TRBV12-4 with TRBJ2-3; a weak D match, TRBD2 (5 bases). Deletions cut 8 bases from V and 1 base from J, with 13 bases between. The CDR3 contains 14 residues.

The table lists this clonotype with many counts. This rearrangement joins TRBV13 to TRBJ1-5, with a possible D match to TRBD1 (5 bases). V was cut by 0 bases and J by 4 bases, with 7 bases left in between. The CDR3 spans 14 residues. Per the germline V gene, CDR1 is PRHDT and CDR2 is FYEKMQ (reference sequence). In DNA form, the CDR3 reads TGTGCCAGCAGCTTAGGCAGACAGAATCAGCCCCAGCATTTT. Amino acid sequence: CASSLGRQNQPQHF. Variable domain in full (rest from reference TRBV13 and TRBJ1-5): AAGVIQSPRHLIKEKRETATLKCYPIPRHDTVYWYQQGPGQDPQFLISFYEKMQSDKGSIPDRFSAQQFSDYHSELNMSSLELGDSALYFCASSLGRQNQPQHFGDGTRLSIL.

This clonotype was seen a few times. The chain uses TRBV6-5 and TRBJ2-5, with 15 bases lining up with TRBD2. There are 15 residues in the CDR3. Germline-derived CDR1 and CDR2 are MNHEY and SVGAGI. V gave up 6 bases and J gave up 5 bases; unmatched junction bases: 4. The CDR3 bases are TGTGCCAGCAGCCGGACTAGCGGGAGGGCCGAGACCCAGTACTTC. Residues: CASSRTSGRAETQYF.

The chain has TRBV6-6 and TRBJ1-5, with no clear D. Germline CDR1 MNHNY, CDR2 SVGAGI (reference sequence). The CDR3 runs 16 residues. Trimming cost V 6 bases and J 4 bases, with 19 bases left between them. This chain's CDR3 is CASSTSWESRNQPQHF. CDR3 coding DNA: TGTGCCAGCAGCACGTCCTGGGAAAGCAGAAATCAGCCCCAGCATTTT.

This clonotype was detected many times. The chain links TRBV20-1 to TRBJ2-3, with TRBD2 matching over 7 bases. The CDR3 covers 15 residues. J gave up 2 bases and V 6 bases, and 11 bases lay outside the gene matches. The germline V gene has CDR1 DFQATT and CDR2 SNEGSKA (reference sequence). The CDR3, as DNA: TGCAGTGCGACGAGGGGAGGGTCAGTCACAGATACGCAGTATTTT. Its protein is CSATRGGSVTDTQYF.

This clonotype was seen only a few times. This chain links TRBV5-1 with TRBJ2-6, with D perhaps given as TRBD1 or TRBD2 (6 bases each). CDR3 size: 19 residues. Germline V gene sequence: CDR1 SGHRS, CDR2 YFSETQ. Trimming stripped 3 bases from V and 0 bases from J, with 19 bases between. This chain's CDR3 is CASSSEGVLQSSGANVLTF. Written as DNA, the CDR3 is TGCGCCAGCAGCTCGGAGGGGGTCTTGCAAAGCTCTGGGGCCAACGTCCTGACTTTC.

V and J are TRBV20-1 and TRBJ1-2; TRBD1 might be the D (6 bases). The V end was cut by 5 bases, the J end by 3 bases, with 16 bases between. There are 14 residues in the CDR3. Germline V gene lookup returns CDR1 DFQATT and CDR2 SNEGSKA (reference sequence). This CDR3 reads CSAAKAGVDYGYTF. The CDR3 DNA follows: TGCAGTGCTGCCAAAGCAGGGGTGGACTATGGCTACACCTTC.